One T cell receptor (beta chain) is described in this entry. An even split of each subset's genomic DNA across several immunoSEQ plates was performed. The data were produced by immunoSEQ multiplex PCR, yet TCRdb's version contains in-frame clones alone and is incomplete. This sample has approximately 480,000 clones; 75% to 80% occur once, and the top ten carry about an eighth. Among the donors, all were Caucasian adults who lived in Nashville, Tennessee. Tens of millions of PBMCs supplied genomic DNA for unsorted samples. The entry originates in a study of shared clonotypes between healthy human individuals. Study at large: Samples came from a couple of female and three male donors aged 18 to 49.

CDR1 and CDR2 (germline): MNHEY, SVGAGI. V shed 10 bases, J shed 1 base, and the junction held 5 bases outside the gene matches. This CDR3 contains 14 residues. The sequenced sample consisted of PBMCs. The sequence was collected from a middle-aged woman in good health. Some clones in this sample may be carry-over from other donors' samples. The V and J genes are TRBV6-5 and TRBJ2-2, with TRBD2 matching over 8 bases. The CDR3 coding sequence is TGTGCCACGGAGCGGGAGATGAACACCGGGGAGCTGTTTTTT. Residues: CATEREMNTGELFF.